This T cell receptor beta chain was sequenced in a study of blood T cells in healthy people across ages. V lost 2 bases and J 10 bases, leaving 19 bases between the germline ends. CDR3 length: 16 amino acids. Germline CDR1 is SGHKS and CDR2 is YYEKEE (reference sequence). Together with a sample-barcoded 5' primer, a J-beta primer mix was included in a second PCR lasting about 6 to 11 cycles. TCRdb re-analysed the 5' RACE reads in MiXCR, keeping a single row per CDR3 protein. The sample holds 1.8 million or so distinct CDR3 sequences, about 39% seen once. This sequence joins TRBV5-5 and TRBJ1-6, with TRBD1 as a possible D gene (6 bases). Sequencing was done on a sample of blood. The source of this sequence is a human donor in good health. CDR3 in amino acids: CASSFTANREGSPLHF. CDR3 DNA sequence: TGTGCCAGCAGCTTTACGGCAAACAGGGAAGGATCACCCCTCCACTTT.